The 5 T cell receptor beta chains in this list originate from one sample, sequenced in a study of tissue T cells after allogeneic stem cell transplantation. TCRdb's table, derived via immunoSEQ multiplex PCR, lists solely in-frame clones and lacks some. This sample has about 48,000 clones; around 70% occur once, and the top ten carry 0.55%. The sample comprised sorted cells pooled from one or two spleens. The receptors come from a pool of C57BL/6 mice in good health.

Concerning this clone: The gene symbols are mouse symbols. The read falls 1 residue short of the CDR3 end, and the missing part is taken from the germline J gene. The J gene is TRBJ2-4, the V gene TRBV19; 9 nucleotides align to TRBD2. The germline CDR1 and CDR2 sequences are FNHDT and SITEND (reference sequence). The trim removed 5 bases at V and 0 bases at J, leaving 4 bases unmatched. The CDR3 loop spans 15 amino acids. The CDR3 DNA, read in part, is TGTGCCAGCAGCATGACTGGGGGAAGTCAAAACACCTTGTAC. This encodes CASSMTGGSQNTLY. The CDR3 reads in full as CASSMTGGSQNTLYF.

This clone has just a few counts. Gene names refer to mouse genes. The missing CDR3 end, 1 residue past where the read stops, is filled in from the germline J gene. This sequence joins TRBV3 and TRBJ2-7; D is perhaps TRBD1 or TRBD2 (6 bases each). The CDR3 length is 13 residues. Per germline, CDR1 SNHLY and CDR2 FYNGKV (reference sequence). V was trimmed by 5 bases and J by 7 bases, leaving 15 bases between them. The CDR3 reads CASSPLWGREQYF. The part of the CDR3 DNA that was read is TGTGCCAGCAGCCCCCTGTGGGGGCGGGAACAGTAC.

A few counts support this clone. Gene names refer to mouse genes. The CDR3 reads CTCSADPDYEQYF. Partial CDR3 DNA: TGCACCTGCAGTGCAGATCCAGACTATGAACAGTAC. The chain has TRBV1 and TRBJ2-7; D is ambiguous. The read falls 1 residue short of the CDR3 end, and the missing part is taken from the germline J gene. Trimming left V 0 bases short and J 3 bases short, with 6 bases between. The CDR3 sequence is 13 residues long. Germline V lookup: CDR1 NSQYPW, CDR2 LRSPGD (reference sequence). The variable domain in full, with the rest retrieved from reference TRBV1 and TRBJ2-7, is VTLLEQNPRWRLVPRGQAVNLRCILKNSQYPWMSWYQQDLQKQLQWLFTLRSPGDKEVKSLPGADYLATRVTDTELRLQVANMSQGRTLYCTCSADPDYEQYFGPGTRLTVL.

This clone has a handful of counts. Mouse gene names and germline throughout. The CDR3 loop reads CASRPTGDSYEQYF. The CDR3 bases that were read are TGTGCCAGCAGGCCTACTGGGGACTCCTATGAACAGTAC. This chain links TRBV13-1 with TRBJ2-7; 7 bases line up with TRBD2. The read ends 1 residue early relative to the CDR3; the germline J gene fills the gap. Per the germline V gene, CDR1 is NSHNY and CDR2 is SYGAGN. The CDR3 runs 14 residues. With 5 bases clipped from V and 0 bases from J, the junction kept 5 bases outside the gene matches.

Regarding this clone: Mouse gene names and germline throughout. CDR3 loop: CTCSADLKDTQYF. Partial CDR3 DNA: TGCACCTGCAGTGCAGATCTCAAGGACACCCAGTAC. The chain couples TRBV1 to TRBJ2-5; D unresolved. The read gets to within 1 residue of the CDR3 end, and the germline J gene fills in the rest. Per the germline V gene, CDR1 is NSQYPW and CDR2 is LRSPGD (reference sequence). Trimming pared 0 bases from V and 6 bases from J, leaving 7 bases between. The CDR3 is 13 residues long.